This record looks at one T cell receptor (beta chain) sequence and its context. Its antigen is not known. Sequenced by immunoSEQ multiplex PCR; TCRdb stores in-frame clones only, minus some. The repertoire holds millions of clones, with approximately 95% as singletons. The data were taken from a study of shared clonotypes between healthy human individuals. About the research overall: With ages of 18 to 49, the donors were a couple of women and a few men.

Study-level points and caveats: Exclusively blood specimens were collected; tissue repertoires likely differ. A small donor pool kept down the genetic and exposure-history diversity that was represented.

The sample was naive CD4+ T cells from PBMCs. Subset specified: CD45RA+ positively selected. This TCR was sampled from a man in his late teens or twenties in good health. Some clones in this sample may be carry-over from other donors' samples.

In DNA form, the CDR3 reads TGTGCCAGCAGTGAAGCGCTTCTGGGCGGGAGGGCCAACGAGCAGTACTTC. As protein: CASSEALLGGRANEQYF. V and J are TRBV2 and TRBJ2-7, with 9 bases identical to TRBD2. This CDR3 is 17 amino acids long. J gave up 5 bases and V 0 bases, and 11 bases lay outside the gene matches. CDR1 is SNHLY, CDR2 FYNNEI, per germline.